A single sample gave rise to the 25 T cell receptor beta chains below, sequenced in a study of identical twins. TCRdb used MiXCR to reprocess the 5' RACE reads, holding one entry per CDR3 protein. This table holds 250,000 or so distinct CDR3 sequences, roughly 8% found once. These sequences were also reported in another study, on yellow fever vaccine responses in identical twins.

The sample was CD8+ T cells sorted from blood. These receptors originate from a woman aged 18 to 35 in good health.

This clonotype came up a few times. The rearrangement uses TRBV4-3 and TRBJ2-1, with a weak D call TRBD2 (6 bases). V lost 0 bases, J lost 4 bases, and 19 bases lay in between. Germline CDR1 is LGHNA and CDR2 is YSLEER. The CDR3 totals 18 residues. This CDR3 is CASSQDPPDGSGYNEQFF. The CDR3 DNA sequence: TGCGCCAGCAGCCAAGACCCCCCCGACGGGAGTGGGTACAATGAGCAGTTCTTC.

This clonotype was seen at least ten times. The chain links TRBV6-5 to TRBJ2-7, with 7 bases fitting TRBD1. V dropped 5 bases and J dropped 3; count of bases not matched to a gene: 10. Germline lookup yields CDR1 MNHEY and CDR2 SVGAGI. This CDR3 is 15 amino acids long. The CDR3 region is CASSHPGTDNYEQYF. The CDR3 DNA reads TGTGCCAGCAGTCACCCCGGGACAGATAACTACGAGCAGTACTTC.

This clonotype was counted ten times or more. V usage is TRBV28 and J usage is TRBJ2-7; D is unclear. The CDR3 runs 14 residues. Trimming cost V 6 bases and J 3 bases, with 15 bases left between them. Germline V lookup: CDR1 MDHEN, CDR2 SYDVKM. CDR3 nucleotide sequence: TGTGCCAGCAGATCCGCGTCCACTTTCTACGAGCAGTACTTC. Translating it yields CASRSASTFYEQYF.

This clonotype turned up a few times. CDR3 residues: CASSSQIHDTQYF. As DNA, the CDR3 is TGTGCCAGCAGCTCGCAGATACATGATACGCAGTATTTT. V and J are TRBV7-3 and TRBJ2-3; D gene ambiguous. The CDR3 has 13 residues. Per the germline V gene, CDR1 is SGHTA and CDR2 is FQGTGA. Trimming stripped 4 bases from V and 6 bases from J, with 11 bases between.

The gene calls are TRBV6-2 or TRBV6-3 and TRBJ2-7, with D unclear. Germline-derived CDR1 and CDR2 are MNHEY and SVGEGT. The CDR3 runs to 14 residues. V lost 4 bases and J lost 1, with 11 bases in between. The CDR3 DNA follows: TGTGCCAGCAGTTCCAGCTACAAGTCCTACGAGCAGTACTTC. Translating it yields CASSSSYKSYEQYF.

Only a few counts were recorded for this clonotype. The V call is TRBV30, the J call TRBJ2-1; 7 bases are shared with TRBD2. CDR1 is GTSNPN and CDR2 is SVGIG in the germline V gene (reference sequence). This CDR3 has 14 amino acids. The V segment lost 4 bases and the J segment 4 bases; nucleotides outside the gene matches: 7. The CDR3 DNA sequence: TGTGCCTGGAATCTGTACGGGGGGTACAATGAGCAGTTCTTC. It is translated as CAWNLYGGYNEQFF.

The table lists this clonotype with a few counts. The gene calls are TRBV19 and TRBJ2-3; D not resolved. Looked up from germline, CDR1 is LNHDA and CDR2 is SQIVND (reference sequence). The CDR3 consists of 13 residues. The ends were cut back, 9 bases at V and 0 bases at J, with 10 bases in the middle. For the CDR3, the DNA is TGTGCCAGCACGACTGTGAGCACAGATACGCAGTATTTT. Translation: CASTTVSTDTQYF.

V and J are TRBV12-3 or TRBV12-4 and TRBJ1-1; 9 bases map to TRBD1. J gave up 4 bases and V 2 bases, and 2 bases lay outside the gene matches. The CDR3 covers 14 residues. The CDR3 spells CASSLRQGGTEAFF. CDR3 DNA sequence: TGTGCCAGCAGTTTAAGACAGGGGGGCACTGAAGCTTTCTTT.

This clonotype was detected many times. V is TRBV6-1 and J is TRBJ2-3, with 9 positions matching TRBD2. Germline loops: CDR1 MNHNS, CDR2 SASEGT. The CDR3 length is 17 residues. V gave up 0 bases and J gave up 3 bases; unmatched junction bases: 7. The CDR3 loop reads CASSEALGTSLTDTQYF. The DNA for the CDR3 is TGTGCCAGCAGTGAAGCCTTGGGGACTAGCTTGACAGATACGCAGTATTTT.

This clonotype was detected many times. The chain carries TRBV20-1 and TRBJ2-7, with TRBD1 matching over 9 bases. With 1 base clipped from V and 3 bases from J, the junction kept 1 base outside the gene matches. The CDR3 has 13 amino acids. Germline V gene sequence: CDR1 DFQATT, CDR2 SNEGSKA (reference sequence). The CDR3 DNA reads TGCAGTGCTAGAGGGGACAGGGACTACGAGCAGTACTTC. As protein: CSARGDRDYEQYF.

The chain carries TRBV10-3 and TRBJ2-1; 12 bases line up with TRBD2. Germline V lookup: CDR1 ENHRY, CDR2 SYGVKD. The ends lost 8 bases at V and 5 bases at J; junction bases unmatched: 7. The CDR3 totals 15 residues. The CDR3 reads CAISRLAGEDNEQFF. CDR3 DNA sequence: TGTGCCATCTCAAGACTAGCGGGAGAAGACAATGAGCAGTTCTTC.

The table lists this clonotype with a few counts. The chain carries TRBV7-9 and TRBJ2-7, with 7 bases matching TRBD1. The germline CDR1 and CDR2 sequences are SEHNR and FQNEAQ (reference sequence). The CDR3 is 16 residues long. V shed 1 base, J shed 2 bases, and the junction held 8 bases outside the gene matches. The CDR3 bases are TGTGCCAGCAGCTTAGGTTTGGGACAGAGACCCTACGAGCAGTACTTC. This gives the protein CASSLGLGQRPYEQYF.

This clonotype has a count of ten or more. V gene TRBV29-1 combines with J gene TRBJ2-5; D possibly matches TRBD1 or TRBD2 (7 bases each). The V end lost 6 bases, the J end lost 5 bases, and 19 bases lay between the germline ends. This CDR3 is 14 amino acids long. Per germline, CDR1 SQVTM and CDR2 ANQGSEA. The CDR3 region has the DNA TGCAGCGTCGGAGTAACAGGGGAGGGGGAGACCCAGTACTTC. Residues: CSVGVTGEGETQYF.

The sample holds a few counts of this clonotype. The J gene is TRBJ2-1, the V gene TRBV7-3; TRBD2 agrees at 9 bases. The CDR3 runs to 16 residues. Germline V gene data show CDR1 as SGHTA and CDR2 as FQGTGA. Unmatched junction bases numbered 7, after V lost 0 bases and J lost 7 bases. The chain's CDR3 is CASSLTGGGAGNEQFF. CDR3 nucleotide sequence: TGTGCCAGCAGCTTAACGGGCGGGGGGGCCGGGAATGAGCAGTTCTTC. The complete variable domain, with remaining parts taken from reference TRBV7-3 and TRBJ2-1, reads GAGVSQTPSNKVTEKGKYVELRCDPISGHTALYWYRQSLGQGPEFLIYFQGTGAADDSGLPNDRFFAVRPEGSVSTLKIQRTERGDSAVYLCASSLTGGGAGNEQFFGPGTRLTVL.

The chain couples TRBV6-4 to TRBJ2-1; 8 bases match TRBD2. The CDR3 runs to 14 residues. J lost 7 bases, V lost 2 bases, and 4 bases had no gene match. CDR1 is MRHNA, CDR2 SNTAGT, per germline. The CDR3 coding sequence is TGTGCCAGCAGTGACCCGGCGGGAGGTAATGAGCAGTTCTTC. It translates to CASSDPAGGNEQFF.

Many counts were recorded for this clonotype. CDR3 sequence reads: CSAFQYNEQFF. CDR3 in DNA: TGCAGCGCCTTTCAGTACAATGAGCAGTTCTTC. The genes are TRBV29-1 and TRBJ2-1; D not resolved. Trimming took 7 bases from V and 4 from J, leaving 8 bases between them. Germline-derived CDR1 and CDR2 are SQVTM and ANQGSEA. The CDR3 contains 11 residues.

This clonotype turned up a few times. This rearrangement joins TRBV9 to TRBJ2-3; TRBD1 is a possible D gene (6 bases). This CDR3 spans 14 amino acids. The germline CDR1 and CDR2 sequences are SGDLS and YYNGEE. The V gene lost 4 bases and the J gene lost 0 bases, with 9 bases spanning the gap. CDR3 region: CASSPDRSTDTQYF. The CDR3 coding sequence is TGTGCCAGCAGCCCAGACAGGAGCACAGATACGCAGTATTTT.

This clonotype was picked up a small number of times. CDR3 coding DNA: TGTGCCAGCAGCTTAGCACGGGACTTCGGGACCGGCGAGCAGTACTTC. Translation: CASSLARDFGTGEQYF. This chain joins TRBV7-9 and TRBJ2-7; D perhaps matches TRBD2 (6 bases). V was trimmed by 0 bases and J by 6 bases, leaving 18 bases between them. The CDR3 length is 16 residues. Germline V CDR1 and CDR2: SEHNR, FQNEAQ (reference sequence).

The J gene is TRBJ2-1, the V gene TRBV5-6; 7 bases align to TRBD1. V lost 1 base, J lost 5 bases, and 0 bases stayed unmatched. The CDR3 sequence is 13 residues long. The germline V gene encodes CDR1 SGHDT and CDR2 YYEEEE. CDR3 residues: CASSLRGHNEQFF. The CDR3 DNA follows: TGTGCCAGCAGCTTGAGGGGGCACAATGAGCAGTTCTTC.

This clonotype was seen repeatedly, ten times or more. The chain recombines TRBV6-4 with TRBJ1-1, with D possibly being TRBD1 (6 bases). The length of the CDR3 is 12 residues. Between the trimmed V and J ends, which lost 6 bases and 1 base, there was a span of 6 bases. Germline assignment: CDR1 MRHNA and CDR2 SNTAGT. The CDR3 protein is CASRGQNTEAFF. In DNA form, the CDR3 reads TGTGCCAGCAGGGGACAGAACACTGAAGCTTTCTTT.

As regards this clonotype: Germline and junction disagree at one end, which may indicate a read error. The genes are TRBV12-3 or TRBV12-4 and TRBJ2-3, with D tentatively TRBD1 (7 bases). CDR3 length: 18 amino acids. CDR3 DNA: TGTGCCATCAGTCCCCGGACAGGCCGGCGGGGAGTTGAGGATACGCAGTATTTT. Amino acids: CAISPRTGRRGVEDTQYF.

This clonotype was found many times. The genes are TRBV14 and TRBJ2-7; TRBD1 agrees at 8 bases. CDR3 length equals 16 residues. V lost 3 bases and J lost 1; bases outside the gene matches: 8. Germline CDR1 and CDR2: SGHDN and FVKESK. In DNA, the CDR3 is TGTGCCAGCAGCCAGGACCAGGGGGCGAAATCCTACGAGCAGTACTTC. It encodes CASSQDQGAKSYEQYF.

V gene TRBV6-5 combines with J gene TRBJ2-2; a possible D gene is TRBD1 (6 bases). In germline, CDR1 is MNHEY, CDR2 SVGAGI. Trimming removed 2 bases at V and 4 bases at J, with 8 bases between. This CDR3 is 14 amino acids long. CDR3 in DNA: TGTGCCAGCAGTTACACGGACAGCACCGGGGAGCTGTTTTTT. It is translated as CASSYTDSTGELFF.

The chain has TRBV5-1 and TRBJ2-1; D perhaps matches TRBD1 (6 bases). This CDR3 comprises 13 residues. V was shortened by 7 bases and J by 8 bases, with 16 bases between the two germline ends. CDR1 is SGHRS, CDR2 YFSETQ, per germline. CDR3 amino acids: CASGGRAGDEQFF. As DNA, the CDR3 is TGCGCCAGCGGGGGCAGGGCCGGCGATGAGCAGTTCTTC.

The chain links TRBV27 to TRBJ2-7; D remains unclear. The V end was cut by 1 base, the J end by 7 bases, with 11 bases between. The CDR3 length is 13 residues. Germline CDR1 and CDR2: MNHEY and SMNVEV (reference sequence). The CDR3 DNA follows: TGTGCCAGCAGTTTATTGGGTGAGGAGGAGCAGTACTTC. As protein: CASSLLGEEEQYF.